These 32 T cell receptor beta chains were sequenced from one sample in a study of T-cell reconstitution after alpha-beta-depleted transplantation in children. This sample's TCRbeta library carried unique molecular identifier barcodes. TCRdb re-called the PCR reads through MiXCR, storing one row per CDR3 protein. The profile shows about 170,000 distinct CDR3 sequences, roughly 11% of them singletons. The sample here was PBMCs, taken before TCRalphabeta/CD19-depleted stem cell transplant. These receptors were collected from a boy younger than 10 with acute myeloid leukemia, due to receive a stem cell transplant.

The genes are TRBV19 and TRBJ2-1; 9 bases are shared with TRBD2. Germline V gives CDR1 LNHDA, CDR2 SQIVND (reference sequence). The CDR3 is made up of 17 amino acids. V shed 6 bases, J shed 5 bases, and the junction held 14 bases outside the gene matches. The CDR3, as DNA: TGTGCCAGTAGAGGAAAGGGGGGACTAGCTGAGAACAATGAGCAGTTCTTC. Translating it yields CASRGKGGLAENNEQFF.

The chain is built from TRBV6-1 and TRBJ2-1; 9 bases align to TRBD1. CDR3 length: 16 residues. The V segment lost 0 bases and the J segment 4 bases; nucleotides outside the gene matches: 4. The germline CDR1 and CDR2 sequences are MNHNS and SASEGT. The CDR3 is CASSEAGTGRYNEQFF. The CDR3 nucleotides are TGTGCCAGCAGTGAAGCCGGGACAGGGCGATACAATGAGCAGTTCTTC.

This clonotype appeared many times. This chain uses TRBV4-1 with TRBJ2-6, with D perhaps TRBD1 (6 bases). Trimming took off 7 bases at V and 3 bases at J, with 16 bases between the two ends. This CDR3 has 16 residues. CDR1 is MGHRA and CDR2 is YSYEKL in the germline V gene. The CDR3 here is CASNPTRGGGANVLTF. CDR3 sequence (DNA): TGCGCCAGCAATCCTACCAGGGGTGGTGGGGCCAACGTCCTGACTTTC.

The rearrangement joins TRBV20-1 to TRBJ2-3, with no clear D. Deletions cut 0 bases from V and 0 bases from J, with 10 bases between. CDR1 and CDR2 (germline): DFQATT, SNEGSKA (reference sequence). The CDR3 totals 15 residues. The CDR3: CSARDLPISTDTQYF. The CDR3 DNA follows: TGCAGTGCTAGAGATCTACCTATTAGCACAGATACGCAGTATTTT.

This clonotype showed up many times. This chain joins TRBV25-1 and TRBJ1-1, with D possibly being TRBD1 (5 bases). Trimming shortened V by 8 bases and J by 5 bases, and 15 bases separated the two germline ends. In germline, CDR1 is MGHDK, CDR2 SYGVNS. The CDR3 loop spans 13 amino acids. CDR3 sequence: CASLPGGGTEAFF. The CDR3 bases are TGTGCCAGCTTACCCGGCGGGGGAACTGAAGCTTTCTTT.

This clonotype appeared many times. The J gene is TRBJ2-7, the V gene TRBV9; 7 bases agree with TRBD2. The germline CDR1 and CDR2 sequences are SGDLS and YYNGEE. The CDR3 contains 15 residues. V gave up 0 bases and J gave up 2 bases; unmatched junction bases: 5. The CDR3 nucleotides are TGTGCCAGCAGCGTAGAAAGCGGGGCAACCTACGAGCAGTACTTC. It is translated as CASSVESGATYEQYF.

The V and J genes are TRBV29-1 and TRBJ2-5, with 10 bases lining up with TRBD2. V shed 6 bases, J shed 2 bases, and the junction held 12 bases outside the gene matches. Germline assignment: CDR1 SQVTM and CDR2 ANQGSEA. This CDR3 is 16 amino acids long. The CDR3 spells CSVPPSSGRLQETQYF. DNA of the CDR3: TGCAGCGTCCCACCGAGTAGCGGGAGGCTACAAGAGACCCAGTACTTC.

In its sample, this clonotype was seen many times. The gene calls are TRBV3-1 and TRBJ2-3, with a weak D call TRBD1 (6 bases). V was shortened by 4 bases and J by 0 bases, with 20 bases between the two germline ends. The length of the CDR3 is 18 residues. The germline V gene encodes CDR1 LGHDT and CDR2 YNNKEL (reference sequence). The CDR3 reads CASSRPLLGGVSTDTQYF. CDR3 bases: TGTGCCAGCAGCCGGCCACTCCTAGGGGGTGTGAGCACAGATACGCAGTATTTT.

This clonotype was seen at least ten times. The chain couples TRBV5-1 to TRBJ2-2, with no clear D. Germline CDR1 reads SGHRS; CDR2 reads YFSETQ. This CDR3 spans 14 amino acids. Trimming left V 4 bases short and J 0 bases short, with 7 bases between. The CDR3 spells CASSRASNTGELFF. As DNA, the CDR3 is TGCGCCAGCAGCCGGGCGTCGAACACCGGGGAGCTGTTTTTT.

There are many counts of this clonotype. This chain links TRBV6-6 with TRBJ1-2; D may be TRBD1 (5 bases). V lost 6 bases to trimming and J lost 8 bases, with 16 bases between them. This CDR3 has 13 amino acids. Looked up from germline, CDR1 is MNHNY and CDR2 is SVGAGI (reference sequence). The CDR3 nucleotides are TGTGCCAGCAGCTATCCTACGGGACCAGGCTACACCTTC. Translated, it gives CASSYPTGPGYTF.

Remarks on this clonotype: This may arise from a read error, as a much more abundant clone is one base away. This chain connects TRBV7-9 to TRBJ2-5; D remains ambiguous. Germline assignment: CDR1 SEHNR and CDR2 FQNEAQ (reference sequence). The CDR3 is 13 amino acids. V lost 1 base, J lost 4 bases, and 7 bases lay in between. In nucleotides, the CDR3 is TGTGCCAGCAGCTTAGGGGCGCGAGAGACCCAGTACTTC. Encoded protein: CASSLGARETQYF.

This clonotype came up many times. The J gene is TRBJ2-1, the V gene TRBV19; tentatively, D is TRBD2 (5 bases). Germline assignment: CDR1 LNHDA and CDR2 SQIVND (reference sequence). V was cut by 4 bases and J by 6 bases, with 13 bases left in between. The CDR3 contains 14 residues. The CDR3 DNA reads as TGTGCCAGTAGTAAGGACTGGTTTACCAATGAGCAGTTCTTC. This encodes CASSKDWFTNEQFF. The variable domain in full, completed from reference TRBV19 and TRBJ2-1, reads DGGITQSPKYLFRKEGQNVTLSCEQNLNHDAMYWYRQDPGQGLRLIYYSQIVNDFQKGDIAEGYSVSREKKESFPLTVTSAQKNPTAFYLCASSKDWFTNEQFFGPGTRLTVL.

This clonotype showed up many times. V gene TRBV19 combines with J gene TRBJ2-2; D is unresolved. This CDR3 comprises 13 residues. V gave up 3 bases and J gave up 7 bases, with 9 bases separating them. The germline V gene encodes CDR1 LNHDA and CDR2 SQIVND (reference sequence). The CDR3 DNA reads TGTGCCAGTAGTATTATTCTTCTCGGGGAGCTGTTTTTT. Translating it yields CASSIILLGELFF. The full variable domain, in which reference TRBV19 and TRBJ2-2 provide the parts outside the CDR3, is DGGITQSPKYLFRKEGQNVTLSCEQNLNHDAMYWYRQDPGQGLRLIYYSQIVNDFQKGDIAEGYSVSREKKESFPLTVTSAQKNPTAFYLCASSIILLGELFFGEGSRLTVL.

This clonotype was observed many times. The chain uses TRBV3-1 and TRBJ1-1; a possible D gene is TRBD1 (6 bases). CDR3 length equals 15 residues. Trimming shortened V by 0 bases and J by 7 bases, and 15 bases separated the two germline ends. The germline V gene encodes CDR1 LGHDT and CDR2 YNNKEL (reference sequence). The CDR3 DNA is TGTGCCAGCAGCCAAGAAACCGGGGGCCCCGGTGAAGCTTTCTTT. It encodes CASSQETGGPGEAFF.

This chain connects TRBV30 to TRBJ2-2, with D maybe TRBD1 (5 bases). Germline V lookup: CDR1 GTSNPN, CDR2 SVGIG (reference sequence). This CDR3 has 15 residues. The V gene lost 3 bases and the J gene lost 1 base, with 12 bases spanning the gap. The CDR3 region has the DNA TGTGCCTGGAGCCGAATAGGGGAGAACACCGGGGAGCTGTTTTTT. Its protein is CAWSRIGENTGELFF.

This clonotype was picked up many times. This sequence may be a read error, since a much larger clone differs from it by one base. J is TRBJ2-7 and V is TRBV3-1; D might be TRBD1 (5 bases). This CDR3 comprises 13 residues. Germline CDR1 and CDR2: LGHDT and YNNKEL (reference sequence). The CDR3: CAISQQENYEQYF. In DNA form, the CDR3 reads TGTGCCATCAGCCAACAGGAAAACTACGAGCAGTACTTC.

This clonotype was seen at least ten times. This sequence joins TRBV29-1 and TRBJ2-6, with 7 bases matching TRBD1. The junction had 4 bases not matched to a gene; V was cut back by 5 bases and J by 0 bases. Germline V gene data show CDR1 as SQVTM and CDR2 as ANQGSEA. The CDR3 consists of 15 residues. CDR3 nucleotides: TGCAGCGTTACGACAGGGAGCTCTGGGGCCAACGTCCTGACTTTC. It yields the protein CSVTTGSSGANVLTF. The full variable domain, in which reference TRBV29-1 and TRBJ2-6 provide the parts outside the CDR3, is SAVISQKPSRDICQRGTSLTIQCQVDSQVTMMFWYRQQPGQSLTLIATANQGSEATYESGFVIDKFPISRPNLTFSTLTVSNMSPEDSSIYLCSVTTGSSGANVLTFGAGSRLTVL.

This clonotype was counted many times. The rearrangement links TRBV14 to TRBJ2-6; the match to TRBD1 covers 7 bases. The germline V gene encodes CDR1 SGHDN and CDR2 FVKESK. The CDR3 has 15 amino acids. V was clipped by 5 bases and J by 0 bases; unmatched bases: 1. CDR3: CASSGTASGANVLTF. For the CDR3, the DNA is TGTGCCAGCAGCGGGACAGCCTCTGGGGCCAACGTCCTGACTTTC.

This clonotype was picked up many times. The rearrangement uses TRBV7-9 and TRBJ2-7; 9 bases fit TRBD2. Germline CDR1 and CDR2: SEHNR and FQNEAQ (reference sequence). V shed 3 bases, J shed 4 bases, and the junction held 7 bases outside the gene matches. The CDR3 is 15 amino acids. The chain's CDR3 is CASSFNPSGKYEQYF. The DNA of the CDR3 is TGTGCCAGCAGCTTTAATCCTAGCGGGAAATACGAGCAGTACTTC.

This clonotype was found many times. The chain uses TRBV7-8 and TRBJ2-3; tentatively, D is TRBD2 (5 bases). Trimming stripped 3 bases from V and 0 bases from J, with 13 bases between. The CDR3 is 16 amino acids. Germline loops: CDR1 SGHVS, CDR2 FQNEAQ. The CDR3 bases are TGTGCCAGCAGCTTTTTTTTAGCGAGTAGCACAGATACGCAGTATTTT. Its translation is CASSFFLASSTDTQYF.

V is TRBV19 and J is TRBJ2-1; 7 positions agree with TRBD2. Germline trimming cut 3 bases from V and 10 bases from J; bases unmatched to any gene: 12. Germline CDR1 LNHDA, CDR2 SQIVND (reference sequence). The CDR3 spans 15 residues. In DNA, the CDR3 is TGTGCCAGTAGTATTGGCGGGAGTCTATGGAAAGAGCAGTTCTTC. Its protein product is CASSIGGSLWKEQFF.

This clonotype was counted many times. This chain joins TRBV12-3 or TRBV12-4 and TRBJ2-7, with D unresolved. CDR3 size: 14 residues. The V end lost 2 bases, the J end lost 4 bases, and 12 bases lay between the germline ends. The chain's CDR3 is CASSLWRNSYEQYF. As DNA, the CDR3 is TGTGCCAGCAGTTTATGGCGCAACTCATACGAGCAGTACTTC.

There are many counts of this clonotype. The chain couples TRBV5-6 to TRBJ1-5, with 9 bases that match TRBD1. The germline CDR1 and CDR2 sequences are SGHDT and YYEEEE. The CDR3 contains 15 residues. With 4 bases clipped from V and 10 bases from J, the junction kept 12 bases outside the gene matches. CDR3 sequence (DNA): TGTGCCAGCAGCCATACGGGACAGGGCTATGATCCCCAGCATTTT. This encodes CASSHTGQGYDPQHF.

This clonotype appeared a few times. CDR3 nucleotides: TGTGCCAGTAGTGAAGCGATTAGCTCCTACAATGAGCAGTTCTTC. Translated: CASSEAISSYNEQFF. The chain employs TRBV19 and TRBJ2-1; D is unclear. Germline V CDR1 and CDR2: LNHDA, SQIVND (reference sequence). The V end lost 5 bases, the J end lost 0 bases, and 11 bases lay between the germline ends. This CDR3 comprises 15 residues.

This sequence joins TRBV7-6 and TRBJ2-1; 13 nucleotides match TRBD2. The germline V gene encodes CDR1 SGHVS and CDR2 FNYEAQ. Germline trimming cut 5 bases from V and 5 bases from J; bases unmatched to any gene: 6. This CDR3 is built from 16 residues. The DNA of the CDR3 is TGTGCCAGCAGCGGCAGACTAGCGGGAGGCAACAATGAGCAGTTCTTC. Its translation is CASSGRLAGGNNEQFF.

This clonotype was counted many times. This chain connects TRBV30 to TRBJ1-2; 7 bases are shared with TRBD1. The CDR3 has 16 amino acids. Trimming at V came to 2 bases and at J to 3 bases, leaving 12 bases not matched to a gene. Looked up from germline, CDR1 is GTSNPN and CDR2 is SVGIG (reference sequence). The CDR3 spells CAWSFPVARGDYGYTF. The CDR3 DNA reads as TGTGCCTGGAGTTTCCCCGTAGCCAGGGGGGACTATGGCTACACCTTC.

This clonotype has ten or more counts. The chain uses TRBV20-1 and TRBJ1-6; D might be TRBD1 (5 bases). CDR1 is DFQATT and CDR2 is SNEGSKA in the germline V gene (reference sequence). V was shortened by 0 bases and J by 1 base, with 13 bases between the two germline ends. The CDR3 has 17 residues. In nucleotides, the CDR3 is TGCAGTGCTAGAGATCTGGGGCGGGAGTCCTATAATTCACCCCTCCACTTT. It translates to CSARDLGRESYNSPLHF.

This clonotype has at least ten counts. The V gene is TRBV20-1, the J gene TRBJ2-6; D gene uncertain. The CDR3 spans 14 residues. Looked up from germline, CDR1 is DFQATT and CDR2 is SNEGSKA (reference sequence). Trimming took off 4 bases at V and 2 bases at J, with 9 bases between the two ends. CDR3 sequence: CSAKDSAGANVLTF. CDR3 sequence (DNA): TGCAGTGCTAAAGACTCTGCTGGGGCCAACGTCCTGACTTTC.

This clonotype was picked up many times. The DNA for the CDR3 is TGCAGCGCCGTCGCTGGGCGGAGGGAGCACACTGAAGCTTTCTTT. Translation: CSAVAGRREHTEAFF. This chain connects TRBV29-1 to TRBJ1-1; no clear D gene. Germline V CDR1 and CDR2: SQVTM, ANQGSEA. Trimming pared 7 bases from V and 3 bases from J, leaving 21 bases between. The CDR3 has 15 residues.

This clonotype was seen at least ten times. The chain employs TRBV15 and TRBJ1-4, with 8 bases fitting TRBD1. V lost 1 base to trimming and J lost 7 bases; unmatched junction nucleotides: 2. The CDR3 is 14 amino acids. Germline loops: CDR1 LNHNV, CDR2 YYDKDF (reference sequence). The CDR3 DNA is TGTGCCACCAGCAGAGCAGGACAGGGTGAAAAACTGTTTTTT. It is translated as CATSRAGQGEKLFF.

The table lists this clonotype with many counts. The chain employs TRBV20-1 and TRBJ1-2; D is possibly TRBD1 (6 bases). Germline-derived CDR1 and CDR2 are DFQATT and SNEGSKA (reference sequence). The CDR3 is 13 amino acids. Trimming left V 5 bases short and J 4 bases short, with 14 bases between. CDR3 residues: CSAPRQAIYGYTF. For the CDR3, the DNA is TGCAGTGCTCCCCGACAGGCCATCTATGGCTACACCTTC.

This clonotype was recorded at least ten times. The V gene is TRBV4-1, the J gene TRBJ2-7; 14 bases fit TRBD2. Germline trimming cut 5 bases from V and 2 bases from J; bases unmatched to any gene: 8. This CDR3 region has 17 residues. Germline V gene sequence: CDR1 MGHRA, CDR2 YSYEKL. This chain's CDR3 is CASSSWTSGRHTYEQYF. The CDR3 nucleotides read TGCGCCAGCAGCTCTTGGACTAGCGGGAGGCACACCTACGAGCAGTACTTC.